This entry concerns a single TCR beta chain. This entry belongs to a study of shared T cell receptors in the human thymus. This table comes from immunoSEQ multiplex PCR, and its TCRdb copy is limited to in-frame clones, with some not included. The sample holds about 400,000 clones, 85% to 95% seen once. Trimming cost V 2 bases and J 6 bases; bases outside gene matches: 6. In germline, CDR1 is SGHTA, CDR2 FQGNSA. The CDR3 consists of 16 residues. Sequenced material: thymocytes. This sequence was found in a human donor. The chain couples TRBV7-2 to TRBJ2-2, with 10 positions matching TRBD1. CDR3 nucleotides: TGTGCCAGCAGCTTAAGGCGACAGGGGGCAGCCGGGGAGCTGTTTTTT. Residues: CASSLRRQGAAGELFF.